Shown below are 18 T cell receptor beta chains from a single sample sequenced in a study of PD-1 blockade in classical Hodgkin lymphoma (dated by TCRdb to about 2020). The time point tag for this specimen amounts to: cycle 2 day 1 (C2D1) of nivolumab. Every trial patient had relapsed after autologous stem cell transplantation, and cohorts A, B and C differed in prior brentuximab vedotin exposure. Libraries came from the immunoSEQ multiplex PCR assay. Sourced from immuneACCESS, this table was stored by TCRdb with only in-frame sequences that have V and J called. A share of the clones is absent; for the studies checked, an unresolved V gene accounts for under half, and the remainder has no known explanation. The sample yields tens of thousands of clones; roughly 70% were counted once. The ten biggest clones cover roughly a quarter of the sample. The sample consisted of peripheral blood mononuclear cells (PBMCs), taken before the second cycle of nivolumab. The receptors derive from a human donor with classical Hodgkin lymphoma.

This clone occurred many times. V gene TRBV10-2 combines with J gene TRBJ2-7; TRBD2 agrees at 9 bases. Germline V gives CDR1 WSHSY, CDR2 SAAADI. The CDR3 length is 16 residues. After removal of 2 bases from V and 4 bases from J, the junction contained 9 bases not matched to a gene. DNA of the CDR3: TGCGCCAGCAGTGAGACCCTAGCGGGGAATTTTTACGAGCAGTACGTC. It yields the protein CASSETLAGNFYEQYV.

The V and J genes are TRBV6-4 and TRBJ2-7, with 14 bases that match TRBD2. Germline CDR1 and CDR2: MRHNA and SNTAGT. With V trimmed by 2 bases and J by 6 bases, 12 bases remained unmatched. The CDR3 covers 18 residues. The CDR3 nucleotides read TGTGCCAGCAGTGACCCGGGACTAGCGGGAGAAGTAACGTCCGAGCAGTACTTC. It specifies CASSDPGLAGEVTSEQYF.

The chain has TRBV30 and TRBJ1-4; 8 bases agree with TRBD1. The germline CDR1 and CDR2 sequences are GTSNPN and SVGIG (reference sequence). The J segment lost 1 base and the V segment lost 4 bases, leaving 5 bases of the junction unmatched. This CDR3 comprises 15 residues. The CDR3 DNA reads as TGTGCCTGGAATTCAGGGGGCGTAACTAATGAAAAACTGTTTTTT. Translation: CAWNSGGVTNEKLFF.

This clone was counted a single time. This chain uses TRBV10-2 with TRBJ2-2; 8 positions match TRBD1. The V and J ends lost 1 base and 4 bases, in that order; junction bases with no gene match: 5. This CDR3 is 16 amino acids long. CDR1 WSHSY and CDR2 SAAADI come from the germline V gene. CDR3 nucleotides: TGCGCCAGCAGTGAGTGGGGGACAGGCACCACCGGGGAGCTGTTTTTT. This encodes CASSEWGTGTTGELFF.

The V call is TRBV5-6, the J call TRBJ1-1; TRBD1 might be the D (5 bases). Germline CDR1 reads SGHDT; CDR2 reads YYEEEE. Trimming cost V 3 bases and J 7 bases, with 16 bases left between them. The CDR3 length is 14 residues. In nucleotides, the CDR3 is TGTGCCAGCAGCTCCCAGGGCAAACCGGATGAAGCTTTCTTT. This gives the protein CASSSQGKPDEAFF.

The V gene is TRBV27, the J gene TRBJ2-7; no firm D call. Looked up from germline, CDR1 is MNHEY and CDR2 is SMNVEV (reference sequence). Trimming took 5 bases from V and 3 from J, leaving 14 bases between them. CDR3 length equals 14 residues. The CDR3 coding sequence is TGTGCCAGCAGTCCTACAATTTACGGCTACGAGCAGTACTTC. This sequence encodes CASSPTIYGYEQYF.

V gene TRBV30 combines with J gene TRBJ1-3; D perhaps matches TRBD1 (5 bases). CDR1 GTSNPN and CDR2 SVGIG come from the germline V gene (reference sequence). V was pared by 0 bases and J by 0 bases, with 12 bases between. There are 16 residues in the CDR3. The CDR3 protein is CAWSVLGGFSGNTIYF. In DNA, the CDR3 is TGTGCCTGGAGTGTATTGGGGGGATTCTCTGGAAACACCATATATTTT.

V and J are TRBV9 and TRBJ2-5; perhaps D is TRBD1 or TRBD2 (5 bases each). The CDR3 runs to 17 residues. The germline CDR1 and CDR2 sequences are SGDLS and YYNGEE. The V end lost 1 base, the J end lost 10 bases, and 26 bases lay between the germline ends. The DNA for the CDR3 is TGTGCCAGCAGCGTACACGGGGACCCTCGAGGTTTTTCGGACCAGTACTTC. The encoded protein is CASSVHGDPRGFSDQYF.

The chain is built from TRBV6-1 and TRBJ1-5; TRBD1 matches at 10 bases. Germline V gene lookup returns CDR1 MNHNS and CDR2 SASEGT. The V gene end was trimmed by 4 bases and the J gene end by 5 bases; junction bases not matched to a gene: 14. This CDR3 contains 18 residues. This chain's CDR3 is CASSASPGQGIRDQPQHF. For the CDR3, the DNA is TGTGCCAGCAGTGCCTCCCCGGGACAGGGGATTCGGGATCAGCCCCAGCATTTT.

The chain recombines TRBV19 with TRBJ1-5; D is ambiguous. V was trimmed by 5 bases and J by 6 bases, leaving 8 bases between them. There are 12 residues in the CDR3. The germline V gene encodes CDR1 LNHDA and CDR2 SQIVND (reference sequence). CDR3 loop: CASSLFGQPQHF. CDR3 DNA sequence: TGTGCCAGTAGTCTTTTTGGTCAGCCCCAGCATTTT.

The gene calls are TRBV18 and TRBJ1-2; 8 nucleotides line up with TRBD1. V lost 4 bases to trimming and J lost 3 bases; unmatched junction nucleotides: 22. Germline lookup yields CDR1 KGHSH and CDR2 LQKENI. The CDR3 runs 20 residues. The CDR3 sequence is CASSLRIPGQVLPKDYGYTF. CDR3 coding DNA: TGTGCCAGCTCACTAAGGATTCCGGGACAGGTTTTACCCAAGGACTATGGCTACACCTTC.

This chain joins TRBV5-6 and TRBJ1-4; the D is unclear. The CDR3 consists of 12 residues. The germline gives CDR1 SGHDT, CDR2 YYEEEE. The V and J ends lost 3 bases and 11 bases respectively, with 11 bases between them. The CDR3 region has the DNA TGTGCCAGCAGCTGGGAGGGCGGGAAACTGTTTTTT. Amino acid sequence: CASSWEGGKLFF.

This rearrangement joins TRBV6-6 to TRBJ2-7; D unclear. The V end was cut by 5 bases, the J end by 7 bases, with 12 bases between. This CDR3 is 12 amino acids long. Germline V gene lookup returns CDR1 MNHNY and CDR2 SVGAGI (reference sequence). The CDR3 DNA is TGTGCCAGCAGTCTCTTCCTGGGAGAGCAGTACGTC. It is translated as CASSLFLGEQYV.

This chain uses TRBV5-6 with TRBJ1-2; possible D gene TRBD1, 5 bases. V lost 6 bases and J lost 5, with 17 bases in between. The CDR3 has 14 residues. The germline V gene has CDR1 SGHDT and CDR2 YYEEEE. Written as DNA, the CDR3 is TGTGCCAGCACCCGGGGGGGAGCCTCGTATGGCTACACCTTC. This encodes CASTRGGASYGYTF.

The chain recombines TRBV5-3 with TRBJ2-7; unclear D gene. TRBV5-3 qualifies as an ORF whose function is uncertain. V lost 1 base and J lost 0, with 5 bases in between. This CDR3 is 13 amino acids long. DNA of the CDR3: TGTGCCAGAAGCTTGCGGTTCTCCTACGAGCAGTACTTC. It translates to CARSLRFSYEQYF.

The chain couples TRBV30 to TRBJ2-7; 9 nucleotides match TRBD1. From germline, CDR1 is GTSNPN and CDR2 SVGIG (reference sequence). The ends lost 2 bases at V and 2 bases at J; junction bases unmatched: 7. The CDR3 contains 15 residues. The CDR3 DNA follows: TGTGCCTGGAGTCTCCGGGGGACAGGGACCTACGAGCAGTACTTC. This translates into CAWSLRGTGTYEQYF.

The sample holds one count of this clone. This chain joins TRBV6-5 and TRBJ2-7, with 8 bases identical to TRBD1. The CDR3 contains 13 residues. V dropped 6 bases and J dropped 3; count of bases not matched to a gene: 4. Germline loops: CDR1 MNHEY, CDR2 SVGAGI. DNA of the CDR3: TGTGCCAGCAGAAAACAGGGGGGCTACGAGCAGTACGTC. Its protein is CASRKQGGYEQYV.

The gene calls are TRBV19 and TRBJ1-5; 8 bases align to TRBD1. The J segment lost 4 bases and the V segment lost 8 bases, leaving 10 bases of the junction unmatched. Germline values: CDR1 LNHDA, CDR2 SQIVND (reference sequence). The CDR3 extends over 15 amino acids. CDR3 coding DNA: TGTGCCAGTGGGTGGACAGGGTTTGGAAATCAGCCCCAGCATTTT. Its protein is CASGWTGFGNQPQHF.